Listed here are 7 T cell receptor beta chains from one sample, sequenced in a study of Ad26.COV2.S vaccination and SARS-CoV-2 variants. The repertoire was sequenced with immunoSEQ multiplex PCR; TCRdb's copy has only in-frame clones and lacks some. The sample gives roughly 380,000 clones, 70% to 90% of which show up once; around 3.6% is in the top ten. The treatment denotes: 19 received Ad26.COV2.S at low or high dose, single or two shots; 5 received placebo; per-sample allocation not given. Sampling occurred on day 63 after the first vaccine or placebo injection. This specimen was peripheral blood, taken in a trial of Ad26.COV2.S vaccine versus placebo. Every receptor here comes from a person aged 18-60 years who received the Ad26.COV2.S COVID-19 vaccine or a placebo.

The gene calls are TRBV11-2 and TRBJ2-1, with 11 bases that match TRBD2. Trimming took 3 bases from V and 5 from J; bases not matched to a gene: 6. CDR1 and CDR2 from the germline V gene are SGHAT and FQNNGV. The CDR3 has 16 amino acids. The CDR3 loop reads CASSLGSGGVHNEQFF. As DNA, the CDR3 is TGTGCCAGCAGCTTGGGTAGCGGGGGGGTACACAATGAGCAGTTCTTC.

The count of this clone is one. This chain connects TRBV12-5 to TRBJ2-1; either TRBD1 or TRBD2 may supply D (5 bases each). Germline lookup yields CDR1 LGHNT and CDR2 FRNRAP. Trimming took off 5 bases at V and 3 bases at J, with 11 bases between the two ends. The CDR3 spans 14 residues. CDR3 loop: CASGKGTDYNEQFF. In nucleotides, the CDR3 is TGTGCTAGTGGTAAAGGGACGGACTACAATGAGCAGTTCTTC.

The CDR3 loop reads CATSRGRGNNYGYTF. In DNA form, the CDR3 reads TGTGCCACCAGCAGAGGGAGGGGAAACAACTATGGCTACACCTTC. The rearrangement links TRBV15 to TRBJ1-2; tentative D call: TRBD1 (5 bases). The CDR3 is 15 amino acids. Germline V gene sequence: CDR1 LNHNV, CDR2 YYDKDF (reference sequence). V was cut by 1 base and J by 2 bases, with 11 bases left in between. Full variable domain (remainder filled in from reference TRBV15 and TRBJ1-2): DAMVIQNPRYQVTQFGKPVTLSCSQTLNHNVMYWYQQKSSQAPKLLFHYYDKDFNNEADTPDNFQSRRPNTSFCFLDIRSPGLGDTAMYLCATSRGRGNNYGYTFGSGTRLTVV.

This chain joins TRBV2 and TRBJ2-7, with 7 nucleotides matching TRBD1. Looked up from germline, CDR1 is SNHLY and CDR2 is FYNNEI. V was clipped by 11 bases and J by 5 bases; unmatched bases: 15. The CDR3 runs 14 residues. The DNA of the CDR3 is TGTGCCGGGGCCTACCAAGACAGGGACCACGAGCAGTACTTC. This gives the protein CAGAYQDRDHEQYF.

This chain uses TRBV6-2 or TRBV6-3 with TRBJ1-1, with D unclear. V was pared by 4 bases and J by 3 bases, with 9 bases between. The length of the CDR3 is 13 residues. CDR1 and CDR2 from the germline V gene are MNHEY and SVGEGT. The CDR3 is CASSSIRDTEAFF. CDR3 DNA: TGTGCCAGCAGTTCCATACGTGACACTGAAGCTTTCTTT.

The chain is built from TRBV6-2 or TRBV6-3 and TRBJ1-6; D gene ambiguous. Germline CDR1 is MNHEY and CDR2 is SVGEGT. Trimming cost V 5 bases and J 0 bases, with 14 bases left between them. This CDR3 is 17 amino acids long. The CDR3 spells CASSADAWSSYNSPLHF. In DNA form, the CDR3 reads TGTGCCAGCAGTGCGGACGCCTGGAGCTCCTATAATTCACCCCTCCACTTT.

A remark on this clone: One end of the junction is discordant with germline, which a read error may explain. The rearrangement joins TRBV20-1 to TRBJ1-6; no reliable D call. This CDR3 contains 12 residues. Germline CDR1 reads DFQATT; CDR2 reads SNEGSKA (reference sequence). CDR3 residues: CSASQSNSPLHF. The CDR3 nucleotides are TGCAGTGCCAGTCAGAGTAATTCGCCCCTCCACTTT.